These 8 T cell receptor beta chains originate from one sample sequenced in a study of blood T cell repertoires in COVID-19. Measured with immunoSEQ multiplex PCR; TCRdb has only the in-frame clones, and not every one. Of approximately 170,000 clones listed, 65% to 80% are singletons. Source material: PBMCs or T cells enriched from blood (not recorded which). The receptors originated from a woman between 65 and 79 years old in a cohort exposed to, infected with or recovered from COVID-19 (not recorded which).

The V gene is TRBV25-1, the J gene TRBJ2-1, with 13 bases aligning to TRBD2. The V segment lost 6 bases and the J segment 5 bases; nucleotides outside the gene matches: 7. The V gene's germline CDR1 is MGHDK and CDR2 SYGVNS. This CDR3 comprises 16 residues. CDR3 sequence (DNA): TGTGCCAGCAGCCAGCCCGGGACTAGCGGGGACAATGAGCAGTTCTTC. This codes for CASSQPGTSGDNEQFF.

The V call is TRBV4-1, the J call TRBJ2-7; 7 bases match TRBD1. The CDR3 has 14 amino acids. V was pared by 3 bases and J by 3 bases, with 5 bases of the junction left unmatched. Germline V gene data show CDR1 as MGHRA and CDR2 as YSYEKL. CDR3 in amino acids: CASSHSGTVYEQYF. The CDR3 region has the DNA TGCGCCAGCAGCCATTCCGGGACAGTCTACGAGCAGTACTTC.

The CDR3 here is CASNNRQGTNTEAFF. CDR3 nucleotides: TGTGCCAGCAACAATCGACAGGGGACGAACACTGAAGCTTTCTTT. The chain joins TRBV5-4 to TRBJ1-1; TRBD1 matches at 8 bases. Trimming cost V 6 bases and J 1 base; bases outside gene matches: 8. This CDR3 is built from 15 residues. In germline, CDR1 is SGHNT, CDR2 YYREEE (reference sequence).

V and J are TRBV7-9 and TRBJ2-7; TRBD2 agrees at 12 bases. Germline assignment: CDR1 SEHNR and CDR2 FQNEAQ (reference sequence). The CDR3 extends over 18 amino acids. V dropped 4 bases and J dropped 2; count of bases not matched to a gene: 12. The CDR3 reads CASSSLAGGPYRPYEQYF. The CDR3 DNA reads as TGTGCCAGCAGCTCCCTAGCGGGAGGGCCCTACCGTCCCTACGAGCAGTACTTC. Complete variable domain (other parts from reference TRBV7-9 and TRBJ2-7): DTGVSQNPRHKITKRGQNVTFRCDPISEHNRLYWYRQTLGQGPEFLTYFQNEAQLEKSRLLSDRFSAERPKGSFSTLEIQRTEQGDSAMYLCASSSLAGGPYRPYEQYFGPGTRLTVT.

The chain has TRBV29-1 and TRBJ1-4, with TRBD1 matching over 8 bases. The CDR3 totals 13 residues. The V and J ends lost 3 bases and 8 bases, in that order; junction bases with no gene match: 5. CDR1 is SQVTM and CDR2 is ANQGSEA in the germline V gene. Here the CDR3 DNA reads TGCAGCGTTGAGAGTCAGGGGGCCGAAAAACTGTTTTTT. Protein: CSVESQGAEKLFF.

This chain uses TRBV28 with TRBJ1-1; D unresolved. Looked up from germline, CDR1 is MDHEN and CDR2 is SYDVKM. The CDR3 has 12 residues. The V end was cut by 4 bases, the J end by 3 bases, with 6 bases between. The CDR3 sequence: CASSSRHTEAFF. CDR3 coding DNA: TGTGCCAGCAGTTCCCGTCACACTGAAGCTTTCTTT.

This sequence joins TRBV5-1 and TRBJ2-3, with TRBD1 as a possible D gene (5 bases). Looked up from germline, CDR1 is SGHRS and CDR2 is YFSETQ. This CDR3 region has 14 residues. V lost 0 bases to trimming and J lost 6 bases, with 11 bases between them. The CDR3 protein is CASSLVQGPDTQYF. DNA for the CDR3: TGCGCCAGCAGCTTGGTTCAGGGTCCCGATACGCAGTATTTT. The full variable domain, its missing parts supplied by reference TRBV5-1 and TRBJ2-3, is KAGVTQTPRYLIKTRGQQVTLSCSPISGHRSVSWYQQTPGQGLQFLFEYFSETQRNKGNFPGRFSGRQFSNSRSEMNVSTLELGDSALYLCASSLVQGPDTQYFGPGTRLTVL.

The DNA for the CDR3 is TGTGCCACCAGTGGCGATACACTAACTGGACTAGCGGGAGGTTCGGTCGAGACCCAGTACTTC. Protein: CATSGDTLTGLAGGSVETQYF. This chain joins TRBV24-1 and TRBJ2-5, with 14 bases fitting TRBD2. The CDR3 is 21 residues long. In germline, CDR1 is KGHDR, CDR2 SFDVKD. V gave up 5 bases and J gave up 5 bases; unmatched junction bases: 21.